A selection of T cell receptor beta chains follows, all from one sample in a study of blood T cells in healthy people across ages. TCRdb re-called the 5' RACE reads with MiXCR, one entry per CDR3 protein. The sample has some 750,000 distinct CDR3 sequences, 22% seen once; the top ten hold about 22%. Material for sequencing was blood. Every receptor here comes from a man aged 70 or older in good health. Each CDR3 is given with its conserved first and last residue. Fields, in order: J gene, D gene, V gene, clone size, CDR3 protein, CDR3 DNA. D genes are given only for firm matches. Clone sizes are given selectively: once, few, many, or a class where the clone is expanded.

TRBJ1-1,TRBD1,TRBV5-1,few,CASSLLTGPNTEAFF,TGCGCCAGCAGCTTACTGACAGGGCCGAACACTGAAGCTTTCTTT
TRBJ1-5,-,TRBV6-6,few,CASRDGDSNQPQHF,TGTGCCAGCCGGGACGGAGATAGCAATCAGCCCCAGCATTTT
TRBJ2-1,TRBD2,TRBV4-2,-,CASRPSSGGPYDEQFF,TGTGCCAGCCGACCATCTAGCGGGGGGCCCTACGATGAGCAGTTCTTC
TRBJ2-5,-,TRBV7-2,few,CASSLVTETQYF,TGTGCCAGCAGCTTAGTAACAGAGACCCAGTACTTC
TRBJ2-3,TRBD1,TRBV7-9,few,CASSLWGTGTDTQYF,TGTGCCAGCAGCTTATGGGGGACAGGCACAGATACGCAGTATTTT
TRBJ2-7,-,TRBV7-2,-,CASSPQGGLVSYEQYF,TGTGCCAGCAGCCCTCAGGGGGGACTAGTCTCCTACGAGCAGTACTTC
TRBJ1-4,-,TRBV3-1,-,CASSQGQVATNEKLFF,TGTGCCAGCAGCCAAGGCCAGGTGGCAACTAATGAAAAACTGTTTTTT
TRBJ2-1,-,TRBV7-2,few,CASSLSVDNEQFF,TGTGCCAGCAGCTTGAGCGTAGACAATGAGCAGTTCTTC
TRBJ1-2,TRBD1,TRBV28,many,CASSQGGGYGYTF,TGTGCCAGCAGTCAAGGGGGCGGCTATGGCTACACCTTC
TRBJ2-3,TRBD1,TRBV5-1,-,CASSSGQGTSTDAQYF,TGCGCCAGCAGCTCGGGACAGGGCACTAGCACAGATGCGCAGTATTTT
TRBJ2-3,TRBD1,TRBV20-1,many,CSAGQGGADTQYF,TGCAGTGCTGGACAGGGGGGCGCAGATACGCAGTATTTT
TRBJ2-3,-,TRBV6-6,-,CASSSMGRGLADTQYF,TGTGCCAGCAGTTCCATGGGACGGGGCCTAGCAGATACGCAGTATTTT
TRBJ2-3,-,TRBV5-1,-,CASSLYTSQRIPTDTQYF,TGCGCCAGCAGCTTGTATACGTCTCAGAGGATCCCCACAGATACGCAGTATTTT
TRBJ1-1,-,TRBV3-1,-,CASTSWVPENTEAFF,TGTGCCAGCACCTCCTGGGTTCCGGAGAACACTGAAGCTTTCTTT
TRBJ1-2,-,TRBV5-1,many,CASSLGGGNYGYTF,TGCGCCAGCAGCTTAGGAGGAGGAAACTATGGCTACACCTTC
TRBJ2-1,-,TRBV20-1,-,CSAPGGSPYNEQFF,TGCAGTGCTCCAGGGGGGTCTCCCTACAATGAGCAGTTCTTC
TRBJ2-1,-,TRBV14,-,CASSPNSGVAGYNEQFF,TGTGCCAGCAGCCCGAACTCCGGGGTAGCAGGGTACAATGAGCAGTTCTTC
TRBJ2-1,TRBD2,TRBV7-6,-,CASSLGLAGGVHNEQFF,TGTGCCAGCAGCTTGGGACTAGCGGGGGGAGTTCACAATGAGCAGTTCTTC
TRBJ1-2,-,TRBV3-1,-,CASSLKGRAYGYTF,TGTGCCAGCAGCCTTAAGGGCAGGGCCTATGGCTACACCTTC
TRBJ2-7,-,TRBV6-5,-,CASRRSGTHEQYF,TGTGCCAGCAGACGTTCGGGGACTCACGAGCAGTACTTC
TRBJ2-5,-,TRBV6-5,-,CASTPGEGAHETQYF,TGTGCCAGCACCCCTGGGGAGGGGGCGCATGAGACCCAGTACTTC